The 20 T cell receptor beta chains below come from one sample, sequenced in a study of T cell responses to AZD1222 COVID-19 vaccine. Profiling relied on immunoSEQ multiplex PCR, and the TCRdb table lists in-frame clones only, not all of them. The sample lists approximately 170,000 clones; 80% to 95% were seen once. Sequenced here: peripheral blood, sampled on day 0 of AZD1222 vaccination. The receptors were sampled from an adult in good health.

This clone has only one observation. The chain joins TRBV5-1 to TRBJ1-1, with D tentatively TRBD1 (5 bases). V lost 3 bases and J 4 bases, leaving 16 bases between the germline ends. Germline-derived CDR1 and CDR2 are SGHRS and YFSETQ. The CDR3 length is 15 residues. CDR3 protein: CASSSGGVGVTEAFF. The CDR3, as DNA: TGCGCCAGCAGCTCAGGAGGGGTCGGCGTCACTGAAGCTTTCTTT. The full variable domain, its missing parts supplied by reference TRBV5-1 and TRBJ1-1, is KAGVTQTPRYLIKTRGQQVTLSCSPISGHRSVSWYQQTPGQGLQFLFEYFSETQRNKGNFPGRFSGRQFSNSRSEMNVSTLELGDSALYLCASSSGGVGVTEAFFGQGTRLTVV.

The chain joins TRBV30 to TRBJ1-2; no definite D call. CDR3 length: 14 residues. V was clipped by 8 bases and J by 5 bases, with 21 bases between them. CDR1 is GTSNPN, CDR2 SVGIG, per germline (reference sequence). The CDR3 sequence: CALRARLSLYGYTF. CDR3 DNA: TGTGCCCTTAGGGCTCGTCTATCATTGTATGGCTACACCTTC. Full variable domain (rest looked up from reference TRBV30 and TRBJ1-2): SQTIHQWPATLVQPVGSPLSLECTVEGTSNPNLYWYRQAAGRGLQLLFYSVGIGQISSEVPQNLSASRPQDRQFILSSKKLLLSDSGFYLCALRARLSLYGYTFGSGTRLTVV.

Only a few counts were recorded for this clone. The chain couples TRBV27 to TRBJ1-1; D gene ambiguous. The ends were cut back, 8 bases at V and 7 bases at J, with 23 bases in the middle. The CDR3 covers 15 residues. The germline CDR1 and CDR2 sequences are MNHEY and SMNVEV (reference sequence). CDR3 DNA: TGTGCCAGCCTGGGTTATCATCGGGGAATGGTTGAAGCTTTCTTT. Translating gives CASLGYHRGMVEAFF.

This clone was counted only a few times. The V and J genes are TRBV5-1 and TRBJ1-5, with no clear D. V was clipped by 3 bases and J by 0 bases, with 10 bases between them. The CDR3 runs 15 residues. The germline gives CDR1 SGHRS, CDR2 YFSETQ. The CDR3 here is CASSYDPYSNQPQHF. DNA for the CDR3: TGCGCCAGCAGCTACGACCCCTATAGCAATCAGCCCCAGCATTTT.

V is TRBV6-1 and J is TRBJ1-5; D not certain. The V end lost 1 base, the J end lost 0 bases, and 16 bases lay between the germline ends. This CDR3 region has 18 residues. Germline V gives CDR1 MNHNS, CDR2 SASEGT. The CDR3 sequence: CASSEVDPSLYSNQPQHF. CDR3 DNA sequence: TGTGCCAGCAGTGAAGTAGACCCTTCCCTGTATAGCAATCAGCCCCAGCATTTT.

The chain combines TRBV30 with TRBJ2-7, with 7 bases identical to TRBD1. The CDR3 loop spans 12 amino acids. Germline V CDR1 and CDR2: GTSNPN, SVGIG (reference sequence). The V gene end was trimmed by 0 bases and the J gene end by 6 bases; junction bases not matched to a gene: 2. The CDR3 DNA reads TGTGCCTGGAGTGTACAGGGGTTCGAGCAGTACTTC. It is translated as CAWSVQGFEQYF.

The CDR3 spells CASSLLAGWSTDTQYF. For the CDR3, the DNA is TGTGCCAGCAGCCTCCTAGCGGGGTGGAGCACAGATACGCAGTATTTT. This rearrangement joins TRBV14 to TRBJ2-3, with 9 bases lining up with TRBD2. V was clipped by 4 bases and J by 0 bases; unmatched bases: 5. CDR3 length: 16 amino acids. From germline, CDR1 is SGHDN and CDR2 FVKESK.

V gene TRBV7-8 combines with J gene TRBJ1-5; weak D call: TRBD1 (5 bases). V lost 5 bases, J lost 0 bases, and 14 bases lay in between. CDR1 SGHVS and CDR2 FQNEAQ come from the germline V gene. The CDR3 has 16 amino acids. CDR3 protein: CASSLDGGFSNQPQHF. In DNA, the CDR3 is TGTGCCAGCAGCCTCGATGGGGGGTTTAGCAATCAGCCCCAGCATTTT.

This chain connects TRBV6-1 to TRBJ1-5; D unresolved. Germline CDR1 MNHNS, CDR2 SASEGT. This CDR3 region has 14 residues. Trimming cost V 3 bases and J 9 bases, with 15 bases left between them. The CDR3 DNA follows: TGTGCCAGCAGTGAGGTAGGGCCCCGGGGGCCCCAGCATTTT. It yields the protein CASSEVGPRGPQHF.

V usage is TRBV4-1 and J usage is TRBJ2-7, with TRBD1 matching over 10 bases. V lost 1 base to trimming and J lost 3 bases; unmatched junction nucleotides: 6. The CDR3 sequence is 16 residues long. CDR1 is MGHRA and CDR2 is YSYEKL in the germline V gene. CDR3 loop: CASSQVSGQGRYEQYF. CDR3 coding DNA: TGCGCCAGCAGCCAAGTTTCGGGACAGGGGCGCTACGAGCAGTACTTC.

V is TRBV6-5 and J is TRBJ1-5; D is undetermined. Germline V gives CDR1 MNHEY, CDR2 SVGAGI. V lost 6 bases, J lost 4 bases, and 10 bases lay in between. This CDR3 spans 13 amino acids. In nucleotides, the CDR3 is TGTGCCAGCAGGACGGTCTCAAATCAGCCCCAGCATTTT. Its translation is CASRTVSNQPQHF.

The rearrangement links TRBV6-5 to TRBJ2-7, with TRBD1 matching over 7 bases. Germline trimming cut 5 bases from V and 6 bases from J; bases unmatched to any gene: 4. The CDR3 is 12 amino acids. CDR1 is MNHEY, CDR2 SVGAGI, per germline. CDR3 DNA sequence: TGTGCCAGCAGTCAAAACAGGGGCGAGCAGTACTTC. This sequence encodes CASSQNRGEQYF.

The rearrangement joins TRBV27 to TRBJ2-1; TRBD2 matches 7 bases. Germline loops: CDR1 MNHEY, CDR2 SMNVEV (reference sequence). The CDR3 is made up of 13 amino acids. V shed 4 bases, J shed 6 bases, and the junction held 3 bases outside the gene matches. In nucleotides, the CDR3 is TGTGCCAGCAGTTGGGGCGGGAGCAATGAGCAGTTCTTC. Residues: CASSWGGSNEQFF.

V is TRBV19 and J is TRBJ2-2; 7 nucleotides agree with TRBD2. V lost 3 bases, J lost 7 bases, and 2 bases stayed unmatched. The CDR3 loop spans 13 amino acids. Germline lookup yields CDR1 LNHDA and CDR2 SQIVND (reference sequence). The CDR3 is CASSIWGGGELFF. DNA for the CDR3: TGTGCCAGTAGTATCTGGGGGGGCGGGGAGCTGTTTTTT.

J is TRBJ1-1 and V is TRBV19; D unclear. The V gene's germline CDR1 is LNHDA and CDR2 SQIVND (reference sequence). This CDR3 spans 13 amino acids. V lost 9 bases and J lost 4, with 15 bases in between. Here the CDR3 DNA reads TGTGCCAGCCGCCGAAGGGAGGGCACTGAAGCTTTCTTT. Amino acid sequence: CASRRREGTEAFF.

V and J are TRBV5-4 and TRBJ1-1; D is uncertain. Germline V CDR1 and CDR2: SGHNT, YYREEE (reference sequence). This CDR3 has 13 residues. For the CDR3, the DNA is TGTCGCCCGCGGTCTCGCGAGGACACTGAAGCTTTCTTT. Amino acids: CRPRSREDTEAFF. Full variable domain (missing parts from reference TRBV5-4 and TRBJ1-1): ETGVTQSPTHLIKTRGQQVTLRCSSQSGHNTVSWYQQALGQGPQFIFQYYREEENGRGNFPPRFSGLQFPNYSSELNVNALELDDSALYLCRPRSREDTEAFFGQGTRLTVV.

The V call is TRBV4-1, the J call TRBJ1-2; maybe TRBD1 (5 bases). Germline V gene sequence: CDR1 MGHRA, CDR2 YSYEKL. The CDR3 is 13 amino acids. Trimming cost V 3 bases and J 8 bases, with 13 bases left between them. Here the CDR3 reads CASSHSQGEGYTF. CDR3 in DNA: TGCGCCAGCAGCCACAGTCAGGGCGAAGGCTACACCTTC.

This clone appeared once. This sequence joins TRBV10-1 and TRBJ1-1; D ambiguous. Trimming left V 7 bases short and J 1 base short, with 4 bases between. There are 11 residues in the CDR3. Germline V gives CDR1 WNHNN, CDR2 SYGVQD (reference sequence). The CDR3 loop is CASTRNTEAFF. The CDR3 DNA sequence: TGCGCCAGCACACGGAACACTGAAGCTTTCTTT.

The V and J genes are TRBV20-1 and TRBJ2-7; 8 bases map to TRBD2. V shed 3 bases and J 3 bases; nucleotides not matched to a gene: 4. The CDR3 sequence is 13 residues long. Per the germline V gene, CDR1 is DFQATT and CDR2 is SNEGSKA (reference sequence). CDR3: CSASVGLVYEQYF. CDR3 DNA sequence: TGCAGTGCTAGTGTGGGACTAGTCTACGAGCAGTACTTC.

V gene TRBV4-1 combines with J gene TRBJ1-4; 7 positions match TRBD1. There are 16 residues in the CDR3. The germline V gene encodes CDR1 MGHRA and CDR2 YSYEKL. The junction had 7 bases not matched to a gene; V was cut back by 0 bases and J by 6 bases. CDR3 residues: CASSQDDRGTDEKLFF. As DNA, the CDR3 is TGCGCCAGCAGCCAAGATGACCGGGGGACAGATGAAAAACTGTTTTTT.